This TCR beta chain was recovered during a study of blood T cells in healthy people across ages. This clonotype was detected a few times. Alongside a J-beta primer mix, a sample-barcoded 5' primer served in a second PCR lasting about 6 to 11 cycles. TCRdb re-called the 5' RACE reads with MiXCR, one entry per CDR3 protein. The table has 380,000 or so distinct CDR3 sequences, approximately 47% seen once; the top ten hold under 65%. With each sample, at least 6 micrograms of total RNA were extracted. The receptor's source is a man aged 60 to 69 in good health. Sequencing was done on a sample of blood.

The chain's CDR3 is CASSTEGTDTQYF. DNA for the CDR3: TGTGCCAGCAGTACGGAGGGCACAGATACGCAGTATTTT. The V gene is TRBV9, the J gene TRBJ2-3, with D possibly TRBD2 on 5 matching bases. Germline V gene data show CDR1 as SGDLS and CDR2 as YYNGEE. V was clipped by 5 bases and J by 1 base, with 8 bases between them. The CDR3 has 13 amino acids. The full variable domain, its missing parts supplied by reference TRBV9 and TRBJ2-3, is DSGVTQTPKHLITATGQRVTLRCSPRSGDLSVYWYQQSLDQGLQFLIQYYNGEERAKGNILERFSAQQFPDLHSELNLSSLELGDSALYFCASSTEGTDTQYFGPGTRLTVL.